This T cell receptor beta chain derives from a study of T cell repertoires in cytomegalovirus infection. This CDR3 region has 15 residues. The V gene end was trimmed by 1 base and the J gene end by 5 bases; junction bases not matched to a gene: 3. TCRdb re-called the reads through MiXCR, storing one row per CDR3 protein. The profile shows around 500,000 distinct CDR3 sequences, approximately 42% of them singletons. Concerning this clonotype: The antigen is unknown.

The rearrangement joins TRBV12-3 or TRBV12-4 to TRBJ1-5, with 9 bases fitting TRBD1. The sequence was collected from a human donor in good health (CMV status not recorded). Some clones in this sample may be carry-over from other donors' samples. The sequenced sample was cultured PBMCs, obtained from culture after CMV antigen stimulation. The DNA for the CDR3 is TGTGCCAGCAGTTTAGGACAGGGGGACGATCAGCCCCAGCATTTT. Protein sequence: CASSLGQGDDQPQHF.